The present T cell receptor beta chain was sequenced within a study of T cells in Graves' hyperthyroidism and ophthalmopathy. Study conclusions and caveats: In blood, most of the thyroid clonotypes expanded above 0.001 were also present. Ophthalmopathy was distinguished from stable hyperthyroidism by 13 V-J signatures.

Germline-derived CDR1 and CDR2 are SNHLY and FYNNEI. The CDR3 sequence is 14 residues long. The V gene end was trimmed by 1 base and the J gene end by 7 bases; junction bases not matched to a gene: 4. Amplification of TCR beta CDR3 regions used RNA as the template. First-round RT-PCR of the TCR CDR3 relied on the HTBI primer set. From the multiplex PCR reads, TCRdb called clonotypes with MiXCR, one entry per CDR3 protein. The sample lists hundreds of thousands of distinct CDR3 sequences, roughly 50% occurring once. This clonotype was detected many times. Its antigen is unidentified. The source material was peripheral blood or thyroid tissue (not recorded which). This TCR was recovered from a woman between 18 and 29 years old with Graves' hyperthyroidism. The J gene is TRBJ1-2, the V gene TRBV2; 9 nucleotides align to TRBD1. The CDR3 DNA sequence: TGTGCCAGCAGTGAAGACAGGGGGCTCGCTGGCTACACCTTC. Its protein is CASSEDRGLAGYTF. Based on the CDR3 plus reference TRBV2 and TRBJ1-2, the full variable domain is EPEVTQTPSHQVTQMGQEVILRCVPISNHLYFYWYRQILGQKVEFLVSFYNNEISEKSEIFDDQFSVERPDGSNFTLKIRSTKLEDSAMYFCASSEDRGLAGYTFGSGTRLTVV.